This T cell receptor beta chain was identified during a study of early T cells in non-severe SARS-CoV-2 infection. Overall study: Sequencing targeted bulk RNA from unsorted whole blood, leaving chains unpaired.

This clonotype appeared many times. Its antigen remains unknown. Trimming cost V 0 bases and J 5 bases, with 9 bases left between them. CDR1 and CDR2 from the germline V gene are SGHRS and YFSETQ. This CDR3 comprises 13 residues. Tagging with unique molecular identifiers was applied to individual cDNA molecules. TCRdb used MiXCR to reprocess the 5' RACE reads, holding one entry per CDR3 protein. The sample carries tens of thousands of distinct CDR3 sequences, about 3.7% recorded once. Study results and limitations: Using VDJdb, the matching emphasized anti-spike CD8 responses while missing private and CD4 specificities.

The sample comprised whole blood. This sequence originates from an adult who was a healthcare worker with PCR-confirmed SARS-CoV-2 infection or an uninfected control (not recorded which). The rearrangement links TRBV5-1 to TRBJ2-7, with a possible D match to TRBD2 (6 bases). CDR3 in amino acids: CASSLARGNEQYF. The CDR3 coding sequence is TGCGCCAGCAGCTTGGCCCGGGGGAACGAGCAGTACTTC.